These 14 T cell receptor beta chains originate from one sample sequenced in a study of T cells after yellow fever vaccination. TCRdb redid the calling of the 5' RACE reads with MiXCR, one entry per CDR3 protein. Among 300,000 to 400,000 distinct CDR3 sequences listed, 8.7% were seen once. The source material was PBMCs, sampled on the day of the first yellow fever vaccination. These receptors were collected from a man aged 18 to 29 who received the YFV17D yellow fever vaccine.

In this sample, this clonotype turned up many times. The chain couples TRBV4-1 to TRBJ2-3, with a weak D call TRBD1 (5 bases). Germline V CDR1 and CDR2: MGHRA, YSYEKL. The CDR3 contains 15 residues. With 5 bases removed from V and 3 bases from J, the gap between germline ends came to 15 bases. The DNA of the CDR3 is TGCGCCAGCAGCAAGCTAGACAGATTAACAGATACGCAGTATTTT. It translates to CASSKLDRLTDTQYF.

This chain links TRBV27 with TRBJ1-1; D gene uncertain. V was trimmed by 5 bases and J by 4 bases, leaving 11 bases between them. There are 13 residues in the CDR3. Germline V gene data show CDR1 as MNHEY and CDR2 as SMNVEV (reference sequence). In DNA, the CDR3 is TGTGCCAGCAGTAAGGGTATCGGCACTGAAGCTTTCTTT. Translating it yields CASSKGIGTEAFF.

The chain has TRBV7-9 and TRBJ2-5; no firm D call. CDR3 size: 14 residues. In germline, CDR1 is SEHNR, CDR2 FQNEAQ (reference sequence). Trimming left V 4 bases short and J 4 bases short, with 13 bases between. Written as DNA, the CDR3 is TGTGCCAGCAGCTGGCGACTGGAAGGAGAGACCCAGTACTTC. It is translated as CASSWRLEGETQYF.

This clonotype was picked up many times. CDR3: CASSSTSGAGYEQFF. As DNA, the CDR3 is TGCGCCAGCAGCTCAACTTCAGGGGCAGGGTATGAGCAGTTCTTC. This chain uses TRBV5-1 with TRBJ2-1; perhaps TRBD1 as D (6 bases). V gave up 3 bases and J gave up 8 bases, with 18 bases separating them. The germline gives CDR1 SGHRS, CDR2 YFSETQ. The CDR3 sequence is 15 residues long.

This clonotype turned up a few times. This chain uses TRBV6-2 or TRBV6-3 with TRBJ2-2; D tentatively reads TRBD1 or TRBD2 (6 bases each). The germline V gene has CDR1 MNHEY and CDR2 SVGEGT. This CDR3 region has 18 residues. Trimming removed 2 bases from V and 1 base from J, with 17 bases in between. CDR3 in amino acids: CASSYHRGGTGNTGELFF. CDR3 DNA: TGTGCCAGCAGTTACCACCGAGGGGGGACGGGGAACACCGGGGAGCTGTTTTTT.

This clonotype was observed a handful of times. This chain uses TRBV20-1 with TRBJ2-5; 11 nucleotides agree with TRBD2. CDR3 length equals 12 residues. The J segment lost 11 bases and the V segment lost 5 bases, leaving 7 bases of the junction unmatched. Germline V gives CDR1 DFQATT, CDR2 SNEGSKA (reference sequence). The DNA of the CDR3 is TGCAGTGCTCTAGCGGGGGGCCCTCGTCAGTACTTC. Protein sequence: CSALAGGPRQYF.

This clonotype has ten or more counts. The chain is built from TRBV20-1 and TRBJ1-2, with D perhaps TRBD1 (5 bases). This CDR3 has 14 amino acids. CDR1 and CDR2 from the germline V gene are DFQATT and SNEGSKA (reference sequence). V was pared by 2 bases and J by 7 bases, with 17 bases between. The CDR3 here is CSARPRGELGGYTF. For the CDR3, the DNA is TGCAGTGCTAGACCCCGGGGGGAATTAGGTGGCTACACCTTC.

This clonotype was counted between two and nine times. J is TRBJ2-1 and V is TRBV4-1; D remains unclear. This CDR3 comprises 13 residues. With 0 bases removed from V and 7 bases from J, the gap between germline ends came to 7 bases. CDR1 and CDR2 (germline): MGHRA, YSYEKL. CDR3 loop: CASSQDGVNEQFF. CDR3 bases: TGCGCCAGCAGCCAAGACGGTGTGAATGAGCAGTTCTTC.

This clonotype was picked up a small number of times. The chain employs TRBV7-2 and TRBJ1-6; no reliable D call. From germline, CDR1 is SGHTA and CDR2 FQGNSA. This CDR3 contains 14 residues. The ends were cut back, 7 bases at V and 2 bases at J, with 9 bases in the middle. The DNA of the CDR3 is TGTGCCAGCAAGGGCTCGGCCTATAATTCACCCCTCCACTTT. Translation: CASKGSAYNSPLHF.

This chain joins TRBV5-4 and TRBJ1-1; tentatively, D is TRBD1 (5 bases). Trimming took off 6 bases at V and 7 bases at J, with 10 bases between the two ends. Looked up from germline, CDR1 is SGHNT and CDR2 is YYREEE (reference sequence). The CDR3 totals 11 residues. CDR3 sequence reads: CASTGDGEAFF. The CDR3 nucleotides are TGTGCCAGCACCGGGGACGGTGAAGCTTTCTTT.

V usage is TRBV20-1 and J usage is TRBJ2-3, with D possibly being TRBD2 (6 bases). Germline lookup yields CDR1 DFQATT and CDR2 SNEGSKA (reference sequence). The CDR3 loop spans 13 amino acids. V was cut by 7 bases and J by 4 bases, with 15 bases left in between. The CDR3 loop reads CSGGVLVADTQYF. The DNA of the CDR3 is TGCAGTGGCGGGGTTCTTGTCGCAGATACGCAGTATTTT.

This clonotype was counted a few times. This rearrangement joins TRBV9 to TRBJ2-2; tentative D call: TRBD2 (5 bases). This CDR3 is built from 16 residues. Trimming left V 4 bases short and J 4 bases short, with 17 bases between. CDR1 and CDR2 (germline): SGDLS, YYNGEE. CDR3 residues: CASSLGSVSGTGELFF. CDR3 bases: TGTGCCAGCAGCCTCGGTAGCGTCTCGGGCACCGGGGAGCTGTTTTTT.

The J gene is TRBJ2-5, the V gene TRBV5-1; D perhaps matches TRBD2 (5 bases). V was cut by 1 base and J by 2 bases, with 6 bases left in between. Germline CDR1 SGHRS, CDR2 YFSETQ. The CDR3 has 13 amino acids. CDR3 sequence reads: CASSLWRQETQYF. CDR3 coding DNA: TGCGCCAGCAGCTTGTGGAGGCAAGAGACCCAGTACTTC.

This clonotype was found many times. The chain couples TRBV29-1 to TRBJ2-3; 7 bases agree with TRBD2. The CDR3 loop spans 13 amino acids. V lost 4 bases and J lost 4; bases outside the gene matches: 5. Germline CDR1 and CDR2: SQVTM and ANQGSEA. In DNA, the CDR3 is TGCAGCGTTGGAGGGCTAGCGGCAGATACGCAGTATTTT. Protein sequence: CSVGGLAADTQYF.